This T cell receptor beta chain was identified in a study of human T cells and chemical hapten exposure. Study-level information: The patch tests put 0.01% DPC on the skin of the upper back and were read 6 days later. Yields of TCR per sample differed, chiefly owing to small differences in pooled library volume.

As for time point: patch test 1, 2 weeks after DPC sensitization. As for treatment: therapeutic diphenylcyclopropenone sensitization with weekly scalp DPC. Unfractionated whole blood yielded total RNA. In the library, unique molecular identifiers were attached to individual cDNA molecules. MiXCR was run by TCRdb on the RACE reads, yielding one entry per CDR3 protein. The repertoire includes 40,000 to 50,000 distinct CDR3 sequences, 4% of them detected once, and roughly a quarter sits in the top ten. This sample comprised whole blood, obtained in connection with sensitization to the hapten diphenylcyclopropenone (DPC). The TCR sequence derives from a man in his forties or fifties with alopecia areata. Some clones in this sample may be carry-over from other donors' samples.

The CDR3 DNA sequence: TGTGCCAGCAGTGCCGAACTAGCGGGCTGGGGTTCAGATACGCAGTATTTT. This encodes CASSAELAGWGSDTQYF. The chain links TRBV28 to TRBJ2-3, with 9 bases that match TRBD2. The CDR3 loop spans 17 amino acids. J lost 4 bases, V lost 5 bases, and 13 bases had no gene match. From germline, CDR1 is MDHEN and CDR2 SYDVKM.